Below are 13 T cell receptor beta chains sequenced from a single sample in a study of cytomegalovirus exposure and HLA in healthy donors (dated by TCRdb to 2016 to 2017). Library preparation was by the immunoSEQ multiplex PCR assay. For the multiplex PCR, a mixture combining 60 forward primers for TCR Vbeta segments and 13 reverse primers for TCR Jbeta segments was used. TCRdb re-hosts the immuneACCESS table, in-frame sequences only. Its copies lack some clones; in the studies checked, an unresolved V gene accounts for under half of them, and the cause for the rest is not known. This sample has about 170,000 clones in its table, and approximately 77% of those were observed once. The top ten constitute roughly 1.5% of the sample. Sequenced material: PBMCs. These receptors originate from a male donor in good health and CMV-seronegative.

The V and J genes are TRBV9 and TRBJ2-4, with 7 bases identical to TRBD1. There are 16 residues in the CDR3. The junction had 12 bases not matched to a gene; V was cut back by 4 bases and J by 5 bases. The germline V gene encodes CDR1 SGDLS and CDR2 YYNGEE. The CDR3 is CASSRGLGEGENIQYF. Written as DNA, the CDR3 is TGTGCCAGCAGCAGGGGGCTGGGTGAAGGGGAAAACATTCAGTACTTC.

The chain recombines TRBV7-2 with TRBJ2-7; D perhaps matches TRBD2 (6 bases). CDR1 and CDR2 from the germline V gene are SGHTA and FQGNSA. The CDR3 totals 15 residues. V was trimmed by 5 bases and J by 3 bases, leaving 17 bases between them. This chain's CDR3 is CASSTIGGRNYEQYF. CDR3 nucleotides: TGTGCCAGCAGCACTATTGGGGGGAGAAACTACGAGCAGTACTTC.

Remarks on this clone: The identical CDR3 is also encoded by other nucleotide sequences in the sample. This chain connects TRBV9 to TRBJ2-7, with D perhaps TRBD1 (5 bases). The CDR3 is 15 amino acids. The germline gives CDR1 SGDLS, CDR2 YYNGEE. Trimming pared 0 bases from V and 1 base from J, leaving 11 bases between. The CDR3 is CASSVEAGRSYEQYF. The CDR3 DNA sequence: TGTGCCAGCAGCGTAGAGGCAGGGCGGTCCTACGAGCAGTACTTC.

The rearrangement joins TRBV6-1 to TRBJ1-6; D uncertain. With 5 bases removed from V and 8 bases from J, the gap between germline ends came to 16 bases. The germline CDR1 and CDR2 sequences are MNHNS and SASEGT. The CDR3 is 15 residues long. The DNA of the CDR3 is TGTGCCAGCAGTTCTACGACTACGGCAGATTCACCCCTCCACTTT. Translating it yields CASSSTTTADSPLHF.

CDR3: CASSPGTTGNTIYF. CDR3 bases: TGTGCCAGCAGCCCAGGGACAACTGGAAACACCATATATTTT. This rearrangement joins TRBV13 to TRBJ1-3; possible D gene TRBD1, 6 bases. The CDR3 spans 14 residues. Trimming pared 5 bases from V and 2 bases from J, leaving 10 bases between. CDR1 is PRHDT, CDR2 FYEKMQ, per germline (reference sequence).

The chain joins TRBV5-6 to TRBJ1-5; 7 nucleotides align to TRBD1. The CDR3 spans 15 residues. The V gene end was trimmed by 3 bases and the J gene end by 4 bases; junction bases not matched to a gene: 7. CDR1 and CDR2 (germline): SGHDT, YYEEEE. CDR3 amino acids: CASSSMDRPNQPQHF. The CDR3 DNA sequence: TGTGCCAGCAGCTCAATGGACAGGCCAAATCAGCCCCAGCATTTT.

The rearrangement joins TRBV21-1 to TRBJ2-5; the table's D gene call, TRBD2, was not cross checked with the DNA. TRBV21-1 is a recognized pseudogene. The CDR3 totals 15 residues. DNA of the CDR3: TGTGCCAGCAGCAAAGCTAGCGGGAGTTGTAAGACCCAGTACTTC. It is translated as CASSKASGSCKTQYF.

The chain recombines TRBV7-9 with TRBJ2-7; 7 bases fit TRBD1. Trimming took 5 bases from V and 3 from J; bases not matched to a gene: 16. CDR1 SEHNR and CDR2 FQNEAQ come from the germline V gene (reference sequence). The CDR3 is made up of 17 amino acids. CDR3 coding DNA: TGTGCCAGCAGCGCCACCCGACCCGACAGGGAAGTCTACGAGCAGTACTTC. It is translated as CASSATRPDREVYEQYF.

In this sample, this clone turned up once. CDR3 amino acids: CATSRDRTGQAYGYTF. CDR3 in DNA: TGTGCCACCAGCAGAGATAGGACAGGGCAGGCCTATGGCTACACCTTC. The chain joins TRBV15 to TRBJ1-2; 8 nucleotides line up with TRBD1. The germline V gene encodes CDR1 LNHNV and CDR2 YYDKDF (reference sequence). This CDR3 is built from 16 residues. V trimming: 0 bases; J trimming: 4 bases; junction bases outside the gene matches: 7. The full variable domain, rest sourced from reference TRBV15 and TRBJ1-2, is DAMVIQNPRYQVTQFGKPVTLSCSQTLNHNVMYWYQQKSSQAPKLLFHYYDKDFNNEADTPDNFQSRRPNTSFCFLDIRSPGLGDTAMYLCATSRDRTGQAYGYTFGSGTRLTVV.

This chain joins TRBV19 and TRBJ1-5; D remains unclear. V was cut by 3 bases and J by 6 bases, with 12 bases left in between. The CDR3 is 14 amino acids. Germline V gene sequence: CDR1 LNHDA, CDR2 SQIVND (reference sequence). For the CDR3, the DNA is TGTGCCAGTAGTATTCAAGGTGCTAGTCAGCCCCAGCATTTT. Its translation is CASSIQGASQPQHF.

The chain combines TRBV5-4 with TRBJ1-2, with TRBD1 matching 9 bases. Trimming cost V 1 base and J 6 bases; bases outside gene matches: 4. This CDR3 is 14 amino acids long. The germline V gene encodes CDR1 SGHNT and CDR2 YYREEE (reference sequence). CDR3 sequence reads: CASSLLQGAHGYTF. The CDR3, as DNA: TGTGCCAGCAGCTTGTTACAGGGGGCTCATGGCTACACCTTC.

The V call is TRBV21-1, the J call TRBJ2-3; the listed D gene, TRBD1, was not tested against the DNA. TRBV21-1 is shown as a pseudogene. CDR3 length: 18 amino acids. The CDR3 reads CASSSKIEYGTGPDTQYF. CDR3 bases: TGTGCCAGCAGCAGCAAAATTGAGTACGGGACAGGGCCAGATACGCAGTATTTT.

This clone occurred a few times. V and J are TRBV11-1 and TRBJ2-7; TRBD1 aligns across 12 bases. This CDR3 has 13 amino acids. V shed 0 bases, J shed 9 bases, and the junction held 0 bases outside the gene matches. CDR1 and CDR2 from the germline V gene are SGHAT and FQDESV (reference sequence). CDR3 region: CASSLAGQGAQYF. CDR3 nucleotides: TGTGCCAGCAGCTTAGCGGGACAGGGGGCGCAGTACTTC.